These 10 T cell receptor beta chains were sequenced from one sample in a study of blood T cells in healthy people across ages. Alongside a J-beta primer mix, a sample-barcoded 5' primer served in a second PCR lasting 7 to 11 cycles. TCRdb re-called the 5' RACE reads through MiXCR, storing one row per CDR3 protein. The table lists about 1.4 million distinct CDR3 sequences, around 59% of them singletons, with 6.5% to 8.5% in the top ten. Sequences were obtained from blood. Receptor source: a man aged 18 to 30 in good health.

V usage is TRBV4-1 and J usage is TRBJ2-5; D might be TRBD1 or TRBD2, each matching 6 bases. Germline V gene sequence: CDR1 MGHRA, CDR2 YSYEKL. V shed 3 bases and J shed 1 base, with 18 bases lying between them. The CDR3 runs 17 residues. The CDR3 is CASSQVGGYFSQETQYF. The CDR3 DNA is TGCGCCAGCAGCCAGGTGGGGGGCTACTTTTCCCAAGAGACCCAGTACTTC.

The CDR3: CSAEVTNTGELFF. For the CDR3, the DNA is TGCAGCGCGGAGGTTACGAACACCGGGGAGCTGTTTTTT. This sequence joins TRBV20-1 and TRBJ2-2; D may be TRBD2 (5 bases). The germline CDR1 and CDR2 sequences are DFQATT and SNEGSKA (reference sequence). The CDR3 has 13 amino acids.

This clonotype was observed a few times. This chain links TRBV6-4 with TRBJ1-5; unclear D gene. The CDR3 runs 14 residues. CDR1 is MRHNA, CDR2 SNTAGT, per germline. V gave up 2 bases and J gave up 7 bases, with 12 bases separating them. The CDR3 spells CASSDNGVRQPQHF. The CDR3 DNA reads as TGTGCCAGCAGTGACAACGGGGTTCGGCAGCCCCAGCATTTT.

Note on this clonotype: An end of the junction differs from the germline gene, which may be a read error. The CDR3 is CASSLGQGLANDGYTF. The CDR3 region has the DNA TGTGCCAGCAGCTTGGGACAGGGGTTGGCTAACGATGGCTACACCTTC. This sequence joins TRBV5-5 and TRBJ1-2, with 8 bases identical to TRBD1. Per the germline V gene, CDR1 is SGHKS and CDR2 is YYEKEE (reference sequence). CDR3 length equals 16 residues.

Notes on this clonotype: A much larger clone differs by one base, so this may be a read error. The rearrangement uses TRBV6-6 and TRBJ2-3; perhaps TRBD2 as D (6 bases). Germline V gives CDR1 MNHNY, CDR2 SVGAGI (reference sequence). The CDR3 has 13 amino acids. The V and J ends lost 6 bases and 2 bases respectively, with 9 bases between them. CDR3: CASSRGITDTQYF. CDR3 bases: TGTGCCAGCAGCCGGGGGATCACAGATACGCAGTATTTT.

The chain couples TRBV28 to TRBJ2-3; a weak D match, TRBD1 (5 bases). V lost 3 bases to trimming and J lost 4 bases, with 11 bases between them. The CDR3 covers 14 residues. Germline CDR1 MDHEN, CDR2 SYDVKM. The CDR3 loop reads CASSFSGHADTQYF. The DNA for the CDR3 is TGTGCCAGCAGTTTTAGTGGACACGCAGATACGCAGTATTTT.

This clonotype was counted at least ten times. A much larger clonotype is one base distant, so this may be a read error. The V gene is TRBV4-2, the J gene TRBJ2-5; 11 nucleotides line up with TRBD2. Trimming cost V 0 bases and J 11 bases; bases outside gene matches: 11. This CDR3 contains 16 residues. Germline lookup yields CDR1 LGHNA and CDR2 YNFKEQ. This chain's CDR3 is CASSQEEGTSGNEQYF. CDR3 nucleotides: TGTGCCAGCAGCCAAGAAGAGGGGACTAGCGGCAATGAGCAGTACTTC.

The rearrangement links TRBV21-1 to TRBJ2-3; TRBD1, the table's D call, lacks a check against the DNA. TRBV21-1 is noted as a pseudogene. CDR3 length: 17 residues. CDR3 DNA: TGTGCCAGCAGAACGCCCCCAGGGGTCCCGTCGTGGGGTACGCAGTATTTT. The encoded protein is CASRTPPGVPSWGTQYF.

This rearrangement joins TRBV9 to TRBJ2-3; 10 nucleotides agree with TRBD2. The CDR3 length is 16 residues. The germline CDR1 and CDR2 sequences are SGDLS and YYNGEE. V lost 3 bases, J lost 1 base, and 5 bases stayed unmatched. This CDR3 is CASSASGTSGTDTQYF. CDR3 DNA: TGTGCCAGCAGCGCCTCCGGGACTAGCGGCACAGATACGCAGTATTTT. Together with reference TRBV9 and TRBJ2-3, the CDR3 gives the full variable domain: DSGVTQTPKHLITATGQRVTLRCSPRSGDLSVYWYQQSLDQGLQFLIQYYNGEERAKGNILERFSAQQFPDLHSELNLSSLELGDSALYFCASSASGTSGTDTQYFGPGTRLTVL.

The J gene is TRBJ2-3, the V gene TRBV4-2; 8 bases agree with TRBD2. Germline loops: CDR1 LGHNA, CDR2 YNFKEQ. V trimming: 10 bases; J trimming: 6 bases; junction bases outside the gene matches: 12. This CDR3 has 14 residues. In DNA, the CDR3 is TGTGCCACGACAGCGGGAGTGGGGTGGGATACGCAGTATTTT. Its protein is CATTAGVGWDTQYF.